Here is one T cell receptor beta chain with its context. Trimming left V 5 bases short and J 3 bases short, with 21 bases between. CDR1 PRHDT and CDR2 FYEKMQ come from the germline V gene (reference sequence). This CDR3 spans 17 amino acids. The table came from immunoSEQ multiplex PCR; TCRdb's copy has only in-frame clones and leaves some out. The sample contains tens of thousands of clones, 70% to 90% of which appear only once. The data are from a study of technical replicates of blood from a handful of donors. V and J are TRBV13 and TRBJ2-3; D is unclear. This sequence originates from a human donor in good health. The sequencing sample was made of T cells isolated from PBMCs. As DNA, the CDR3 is TGTGCCAGCAGCAGTTTCCGAGTCCAATCTAAGACAGATACGCAGTATTTT. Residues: CASSSFRVQSKTDTQYF.